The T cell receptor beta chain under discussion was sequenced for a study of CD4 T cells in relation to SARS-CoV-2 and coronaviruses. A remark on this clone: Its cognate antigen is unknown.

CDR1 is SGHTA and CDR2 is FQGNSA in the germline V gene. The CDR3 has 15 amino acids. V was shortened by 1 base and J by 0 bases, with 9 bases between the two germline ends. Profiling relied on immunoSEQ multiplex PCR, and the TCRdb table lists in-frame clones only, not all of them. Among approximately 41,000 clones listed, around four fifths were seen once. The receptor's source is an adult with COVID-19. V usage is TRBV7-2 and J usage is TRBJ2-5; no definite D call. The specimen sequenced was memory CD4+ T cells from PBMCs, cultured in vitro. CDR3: CASSLERLYQETQYF. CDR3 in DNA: TGTGCCAGCAGCTTAGAGCGATTGTACCAAGAGACCCAGTACTTC.